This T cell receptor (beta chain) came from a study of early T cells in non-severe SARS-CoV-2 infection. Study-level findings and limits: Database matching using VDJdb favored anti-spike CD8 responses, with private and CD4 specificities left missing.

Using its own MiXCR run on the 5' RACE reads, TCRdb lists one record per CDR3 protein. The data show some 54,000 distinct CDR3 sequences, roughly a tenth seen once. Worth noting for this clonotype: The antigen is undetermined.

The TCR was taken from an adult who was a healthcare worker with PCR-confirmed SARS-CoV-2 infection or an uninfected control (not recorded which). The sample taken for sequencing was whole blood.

The CDR3 spells CASSLQNHGELFF. In DNA, the CDR3 is TGTGCCAGCTCACTACAAAACCACGGGGAGCTGTTTTTT. This rearrangement joins TRBV18 to TRBJ2-2; no reliable D call. This CDR3 region has 13 residues. V was clipped by 4 bases and J by 7 bases, with 10 bases between them. Per the germline V gene, CDR1 is KGHSH and CDR2 is LQKENI.